A selection of T cell receptor beta chains follows, all from one sample in a study of blood T cells in healthy people across ages. TCRdb re-derived calls from the 5' RACE reads in MiXCR, one entry per CDR3 protein. The top ten clones hold 15% of a sample with about 650,000 distinct CDR3 sequences, approximately 31% of them seen once. Sequenced material: blood. These receptors were collected from a woman older than 75 in good health. The CDR3 runs from the conserved cysteine through the conserved F or W. The order of the fields is J gene, clone size, D gene, V gene, CDR3 protein, CDR3 DNA. A D gene is named only where the DNA matches it firmly. Clone size, where shown, is once, few, many, or a class for clones that have expanded.

TRBJ2-7,-,TRBD2,TRBV20-1,CSASPGTSGYEQYF,TGCAGTGCTAGCCCCGGGACTAGCGGCTACGAGCAGTACTTC
TRBJ2-1,many,-,TRBV5-5,CASSRSTGRYNEQFF,TGTGCCAGCAGCCGATCTACAGGGAGATACAATGAGCAGTTCTTC
TRBJ1-2,-,-,TRBV4-3,CASSQGYRDYGYTF,TGCGCCAGCAGCCAAGGGTACAGGGACTATGGCTACACCTTC
TRBJ2-7,few,-,TRBV20-1,CSAPKAAGSEQYF,TGCAGTGCTCCTAAGGCCGCGGGTAGCGAGCAGTACTTC
TRBJ2-1,many,-,TRBV20-1,CSAAGLDNEQFF,TGCAGTGCTGCGGGACTCGACAATGAGCAGTTCTTC
TRBJ2-3,many,-,TRBV5-1,CASSSGTDTQYF,TGTGCCAGCAGCTCAGGCACAGATACGCAGTATTTT
TRBJ2-5,-,-,TRBV29-1,CSVGAAGNLQETQYF,TGCAGCGTTGGAGCGGCGGGAAACCTACAAGAGACCCAGTACTTC
TRBJ2-1,many,TRBD1,TRBV15,CATSRGGRDRVHEQFF,TGTGCCACCAGCAGAGGGGGTCGAGACAGGGTACATGAGCAGTTCTTC
TRBJ2-3,many,TRBD1,TRBV24-1,CATSAPGGQGTDTQYF,TGTGCCACCAGTGCCCCTGGGGGACAGGGTACCGATACGCAGTATTTT
TRBJ2-5,many,TRBD2,TRBV9,CASSPGGIGTQYF,TGTGCCAGCAGCCCCGGGGGGATCGGGACCCAGTACTTC
TRBJ2-1,many,-,TRBV11-2,CASRSSASSYNEQFF,TGTGCCAGCAGGTCTAGCGCTAGCTCCTACAATGAGCAGTTCTTC
TRBJ1-6,-,-,TRBV10-3,CAISEGSWNSPLHF,TGTGCCATCAGTGAAGGGAGCTGGAATTCACCCCTCCACTTT
TRBJ2-6,many,TRBD1,TRBV9,CASSVAGQGTSGANVLTF,TGTGCCAGCAGCGTAGCCGGACAGGGAACCTCTGGGGCCAACGTCCTGACTTTC
TRBJ1-1,-,-,TRBV5-1,CASRREQMNTEAFF,TGCGCCAGCCGACGGGAACAAATGAACACTGAAGCTTTCTTT
TRBJ2-5,many,-,TRBV5-1,CASNSLRAQQETQYF,TGCGCCAGCAACTCCTTACGGGCCCAACAAGAGACCCAGTACTTC
TRBJ1-5,-,-,TRBV7-9,CASSLGTAQPQHF,TGTGCCAGCAGCCTAGGGACGGCTCAGCCCCAGCATTTT
TRBJ2-3,-,-,TRBV7-3,CASSLRGGTYRNTQYF,TGTGCCAGCAGCTTAAGGGGCGGGACTTATAGGAATACGCAGTATTTT